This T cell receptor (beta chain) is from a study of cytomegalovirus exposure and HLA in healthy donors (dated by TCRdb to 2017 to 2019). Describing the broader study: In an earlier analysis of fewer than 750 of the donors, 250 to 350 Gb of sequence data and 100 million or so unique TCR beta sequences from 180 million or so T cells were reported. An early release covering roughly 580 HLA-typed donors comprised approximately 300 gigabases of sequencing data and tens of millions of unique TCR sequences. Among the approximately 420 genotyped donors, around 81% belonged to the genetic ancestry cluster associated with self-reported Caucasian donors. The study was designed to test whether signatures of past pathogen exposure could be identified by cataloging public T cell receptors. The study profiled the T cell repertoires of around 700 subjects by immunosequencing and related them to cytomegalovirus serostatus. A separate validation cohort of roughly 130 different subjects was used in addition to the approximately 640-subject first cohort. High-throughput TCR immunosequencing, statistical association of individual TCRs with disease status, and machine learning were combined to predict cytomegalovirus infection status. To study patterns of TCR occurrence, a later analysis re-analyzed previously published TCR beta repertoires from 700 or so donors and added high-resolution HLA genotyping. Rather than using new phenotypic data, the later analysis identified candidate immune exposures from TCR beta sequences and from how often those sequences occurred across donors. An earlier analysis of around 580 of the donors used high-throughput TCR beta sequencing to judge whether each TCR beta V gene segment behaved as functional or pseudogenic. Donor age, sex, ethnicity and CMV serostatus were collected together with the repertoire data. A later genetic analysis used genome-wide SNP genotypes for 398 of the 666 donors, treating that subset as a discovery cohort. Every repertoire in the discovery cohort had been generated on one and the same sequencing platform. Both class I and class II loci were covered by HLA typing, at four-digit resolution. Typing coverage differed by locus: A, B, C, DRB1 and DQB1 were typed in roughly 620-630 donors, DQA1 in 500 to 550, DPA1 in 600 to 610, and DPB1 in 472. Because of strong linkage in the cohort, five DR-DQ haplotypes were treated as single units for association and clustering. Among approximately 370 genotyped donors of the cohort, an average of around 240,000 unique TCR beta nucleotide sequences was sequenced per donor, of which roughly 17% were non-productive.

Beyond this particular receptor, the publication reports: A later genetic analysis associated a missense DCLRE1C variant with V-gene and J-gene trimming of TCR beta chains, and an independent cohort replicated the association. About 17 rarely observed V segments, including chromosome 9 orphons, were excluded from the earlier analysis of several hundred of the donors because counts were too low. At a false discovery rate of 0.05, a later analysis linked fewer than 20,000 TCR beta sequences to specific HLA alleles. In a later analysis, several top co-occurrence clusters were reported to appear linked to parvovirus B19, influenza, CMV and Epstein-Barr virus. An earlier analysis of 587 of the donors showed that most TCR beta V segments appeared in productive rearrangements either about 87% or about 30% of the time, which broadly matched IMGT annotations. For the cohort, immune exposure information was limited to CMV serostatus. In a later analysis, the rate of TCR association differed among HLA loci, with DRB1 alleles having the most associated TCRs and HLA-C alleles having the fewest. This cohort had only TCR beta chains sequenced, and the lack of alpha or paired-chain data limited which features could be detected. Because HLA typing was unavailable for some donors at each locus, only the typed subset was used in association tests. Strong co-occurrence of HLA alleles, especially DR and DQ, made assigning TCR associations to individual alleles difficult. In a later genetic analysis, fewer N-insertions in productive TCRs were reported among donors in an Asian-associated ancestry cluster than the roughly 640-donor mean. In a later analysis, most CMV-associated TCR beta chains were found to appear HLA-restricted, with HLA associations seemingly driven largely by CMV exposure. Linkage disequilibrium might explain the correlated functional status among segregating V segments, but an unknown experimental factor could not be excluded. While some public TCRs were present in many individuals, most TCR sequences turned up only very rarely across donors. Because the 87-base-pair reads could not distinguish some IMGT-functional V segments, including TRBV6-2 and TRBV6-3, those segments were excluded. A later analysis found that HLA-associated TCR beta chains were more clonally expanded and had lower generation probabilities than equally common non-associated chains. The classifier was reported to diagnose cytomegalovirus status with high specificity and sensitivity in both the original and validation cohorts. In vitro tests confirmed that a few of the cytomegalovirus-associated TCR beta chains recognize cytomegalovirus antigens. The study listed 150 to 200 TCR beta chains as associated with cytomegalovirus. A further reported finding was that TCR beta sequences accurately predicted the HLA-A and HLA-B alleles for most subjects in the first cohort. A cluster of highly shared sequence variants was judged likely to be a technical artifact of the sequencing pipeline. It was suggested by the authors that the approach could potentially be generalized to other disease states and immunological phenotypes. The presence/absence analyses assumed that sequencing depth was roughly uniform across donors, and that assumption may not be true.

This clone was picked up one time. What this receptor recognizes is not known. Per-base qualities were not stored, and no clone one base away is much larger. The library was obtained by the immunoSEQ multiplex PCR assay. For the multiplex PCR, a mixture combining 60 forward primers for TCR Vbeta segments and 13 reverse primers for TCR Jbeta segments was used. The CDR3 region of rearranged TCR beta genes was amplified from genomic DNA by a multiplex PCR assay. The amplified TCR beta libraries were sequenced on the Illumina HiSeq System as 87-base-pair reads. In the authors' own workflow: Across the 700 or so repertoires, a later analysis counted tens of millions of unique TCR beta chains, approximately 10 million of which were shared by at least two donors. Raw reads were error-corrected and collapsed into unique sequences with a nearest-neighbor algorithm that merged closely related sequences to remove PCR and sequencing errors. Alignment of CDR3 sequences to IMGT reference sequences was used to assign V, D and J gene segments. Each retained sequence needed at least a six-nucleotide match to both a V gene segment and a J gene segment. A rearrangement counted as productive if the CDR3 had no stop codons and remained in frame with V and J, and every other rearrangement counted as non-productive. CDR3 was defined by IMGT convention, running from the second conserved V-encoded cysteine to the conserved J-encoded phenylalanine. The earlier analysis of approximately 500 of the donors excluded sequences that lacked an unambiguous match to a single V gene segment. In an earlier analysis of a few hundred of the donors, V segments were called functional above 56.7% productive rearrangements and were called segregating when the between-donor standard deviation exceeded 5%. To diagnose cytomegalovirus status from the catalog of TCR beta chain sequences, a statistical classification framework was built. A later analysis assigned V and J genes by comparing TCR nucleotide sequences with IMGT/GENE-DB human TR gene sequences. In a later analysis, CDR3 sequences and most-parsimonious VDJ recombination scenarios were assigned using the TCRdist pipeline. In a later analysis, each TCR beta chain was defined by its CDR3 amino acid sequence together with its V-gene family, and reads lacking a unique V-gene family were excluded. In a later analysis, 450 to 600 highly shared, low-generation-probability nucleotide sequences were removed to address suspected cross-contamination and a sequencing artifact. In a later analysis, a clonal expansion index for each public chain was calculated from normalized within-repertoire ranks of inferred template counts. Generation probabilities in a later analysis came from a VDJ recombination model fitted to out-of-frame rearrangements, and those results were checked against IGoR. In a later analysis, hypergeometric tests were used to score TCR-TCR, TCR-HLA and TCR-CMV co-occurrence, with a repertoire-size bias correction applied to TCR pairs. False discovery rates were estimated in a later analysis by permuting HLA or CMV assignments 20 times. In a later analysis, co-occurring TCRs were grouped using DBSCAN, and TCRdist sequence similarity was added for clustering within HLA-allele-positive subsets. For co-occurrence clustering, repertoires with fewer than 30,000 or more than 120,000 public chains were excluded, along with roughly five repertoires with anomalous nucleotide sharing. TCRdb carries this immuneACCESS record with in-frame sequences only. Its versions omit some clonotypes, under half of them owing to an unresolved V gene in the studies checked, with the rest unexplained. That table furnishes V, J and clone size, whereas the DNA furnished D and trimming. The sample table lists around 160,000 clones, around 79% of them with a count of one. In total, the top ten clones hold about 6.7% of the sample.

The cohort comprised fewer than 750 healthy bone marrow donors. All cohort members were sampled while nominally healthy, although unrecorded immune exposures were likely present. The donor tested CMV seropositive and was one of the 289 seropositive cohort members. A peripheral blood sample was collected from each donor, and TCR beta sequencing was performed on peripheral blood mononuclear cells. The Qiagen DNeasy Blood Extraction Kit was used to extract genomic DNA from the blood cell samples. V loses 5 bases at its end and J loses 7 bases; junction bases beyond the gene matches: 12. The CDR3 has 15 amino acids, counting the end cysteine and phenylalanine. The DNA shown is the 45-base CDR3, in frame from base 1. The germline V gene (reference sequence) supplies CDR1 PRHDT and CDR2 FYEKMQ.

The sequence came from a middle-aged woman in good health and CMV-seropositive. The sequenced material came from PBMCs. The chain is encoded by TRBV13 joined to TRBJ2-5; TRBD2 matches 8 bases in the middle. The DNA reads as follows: TGTGCCAGCAGCGACGGGACTAGAGGAACCAGGACCCAGTACTTC. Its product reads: CASSDGTRGTRTQYF. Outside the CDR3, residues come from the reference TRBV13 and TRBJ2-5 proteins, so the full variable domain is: AAGVIQSPRHLIKEKRETATLKCYPIPRHDTVYWYQQGPGQDPQFLISFYEKMQSDKGSIPDRFSAQQFSDYHSELNMSSLELGDSALYFCASSDGTRGTRTQYFGPGTRLLVL.